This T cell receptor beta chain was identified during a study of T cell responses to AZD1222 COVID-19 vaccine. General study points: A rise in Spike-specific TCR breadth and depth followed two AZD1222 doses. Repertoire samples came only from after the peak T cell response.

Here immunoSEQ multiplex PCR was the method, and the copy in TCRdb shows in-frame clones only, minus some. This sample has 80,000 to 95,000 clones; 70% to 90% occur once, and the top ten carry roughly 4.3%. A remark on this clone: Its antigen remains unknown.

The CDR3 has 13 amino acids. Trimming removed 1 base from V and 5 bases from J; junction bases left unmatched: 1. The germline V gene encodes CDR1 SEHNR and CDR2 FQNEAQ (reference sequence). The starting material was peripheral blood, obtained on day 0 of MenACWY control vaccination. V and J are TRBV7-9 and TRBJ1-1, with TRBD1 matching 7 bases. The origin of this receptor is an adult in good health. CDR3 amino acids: CASSLDRGTEAFF. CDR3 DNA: TGTGCCAGCAGCTTAGACAGGGGAACTGAAGCTTTCTTT.